This T cell receptor (beta chain) came from a study of PD-1 blockade in classical Hodgkin lymphoma. As concerns this clone: Its target is unknown.

The time point was: cycle 4 day 1 (C4D1), after 5 to 7 weeks of nivolumab. All the patients suffered relapse after autologous stem cell transplantation, and brentuximab vedotin exposure differed. CD4+ T cells were purified from thawed PBMCs by negative selection. Assay: immunoSEQ multiplex PCR; the TCRdb copy retains only in-frame clones and omits some. This sample has 25,000 to 35,000 clones; around 85% occur once, and the top ten carry 2.4%. V was clipped by 6 bases and J by 4 bases, with 16 bases between them. Per the germline V gene, CDR1 is MNHNS and CDR2 is SASEGT. The CDR3 covers 15 residues. Regarding the study as a whole: Relapsed/refractory patients reportedly had lower baseline diversity than newly diagnosed patients. CD4+ TCR diversity, unlike CD8+, rose significantly by C4D1.

V gene TRBV6-1 combines with J gene TRBJ1-3; maybe TRBD1 (6 bases). The sequencing here drew on CD4+ T cells from blood, taken before the fourth cycle of nivolumab. The sequence was collected from a human donor with classical Hodgkin lymphoma. This CDR3 reads CASSMRGGAGNTIYF. As DNA, the CDR3 is TGTGCCAGCAGCATGAGGGGGGGCGCGGGAAACACCATATATTTT.